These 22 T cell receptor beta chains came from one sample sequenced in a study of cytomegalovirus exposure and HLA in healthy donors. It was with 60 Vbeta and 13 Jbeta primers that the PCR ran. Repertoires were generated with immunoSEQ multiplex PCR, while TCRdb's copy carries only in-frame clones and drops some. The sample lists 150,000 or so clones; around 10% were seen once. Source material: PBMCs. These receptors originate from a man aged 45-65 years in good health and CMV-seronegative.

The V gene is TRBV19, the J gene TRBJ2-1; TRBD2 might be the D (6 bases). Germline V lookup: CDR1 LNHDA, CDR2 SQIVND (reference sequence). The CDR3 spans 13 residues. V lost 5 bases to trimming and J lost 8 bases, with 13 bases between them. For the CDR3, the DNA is TGTGCCAGTAGTCAGGCTAGCGACCATGAGCAGTTCTTC. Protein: CASSQASDHEQFF.

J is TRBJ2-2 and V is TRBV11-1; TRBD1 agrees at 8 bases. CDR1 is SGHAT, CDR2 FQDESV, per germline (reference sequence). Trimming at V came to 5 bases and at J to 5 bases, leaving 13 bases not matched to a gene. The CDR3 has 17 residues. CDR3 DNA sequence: TGTGCCAGCAGCGCCAAGGACCAGGGGGCGGGTACCGGGGAGCTGTTTTTT. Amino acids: CASSAKDQGAGTGELFF.

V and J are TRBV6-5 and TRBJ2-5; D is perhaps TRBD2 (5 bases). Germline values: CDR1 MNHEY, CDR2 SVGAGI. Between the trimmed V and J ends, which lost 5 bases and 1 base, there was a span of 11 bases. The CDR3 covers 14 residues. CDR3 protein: CASSPRTVQETQYF. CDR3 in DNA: TGTGCCAGCAGTCCGAGGACTGTCCAAGAGACCCAGTACTTC.

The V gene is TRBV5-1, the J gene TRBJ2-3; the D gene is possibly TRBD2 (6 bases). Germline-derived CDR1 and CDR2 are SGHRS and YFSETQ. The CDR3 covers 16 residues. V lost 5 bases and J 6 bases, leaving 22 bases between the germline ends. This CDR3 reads CASSLLPGLHPDTQYF. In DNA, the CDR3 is TGCGCCAGCAGTTTGTTACCGGGACTCCATCCGGATACGCAGTATTTT.

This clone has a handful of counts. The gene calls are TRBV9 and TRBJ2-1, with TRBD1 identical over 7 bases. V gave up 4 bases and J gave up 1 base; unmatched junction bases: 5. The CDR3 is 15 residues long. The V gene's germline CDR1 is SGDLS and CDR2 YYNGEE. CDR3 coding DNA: TGTGCCAGCAGCACGGGACAGCAGTCCTACAATGAGCAGTTCTTC. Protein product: CASSTGQQSYNEQFF.

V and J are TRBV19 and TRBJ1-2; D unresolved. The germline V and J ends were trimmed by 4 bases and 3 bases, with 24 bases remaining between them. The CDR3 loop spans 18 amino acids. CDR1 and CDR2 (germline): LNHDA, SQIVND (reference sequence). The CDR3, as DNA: TGTGCCAGTAGTAAGCCCCCCCGGGGAACGCAAGACTACTATGGCTACACCTTC. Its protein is CASSKPPRGTQDYYGYTF. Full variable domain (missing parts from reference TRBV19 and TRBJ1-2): DGGITQSPKYLFRKEGQNVTLSCEQNLNHDAMYWYRQDPGQGLRLIYYSQIVNDFQKGDIAEGYSVSREKKESFPLTVTSAQKNPTAFYLCASSKPPRGTQDYYGYTFGSGTRLTVV.

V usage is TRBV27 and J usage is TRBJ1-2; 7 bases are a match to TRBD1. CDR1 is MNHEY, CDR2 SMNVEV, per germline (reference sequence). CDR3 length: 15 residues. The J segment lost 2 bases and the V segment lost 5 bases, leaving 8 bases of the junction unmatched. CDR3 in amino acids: CASSPETGPNYGYTF. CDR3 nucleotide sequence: TGTGCCAGCAGTCCTGAGACAGGGCCCAACTATGGCTACACCTTC.

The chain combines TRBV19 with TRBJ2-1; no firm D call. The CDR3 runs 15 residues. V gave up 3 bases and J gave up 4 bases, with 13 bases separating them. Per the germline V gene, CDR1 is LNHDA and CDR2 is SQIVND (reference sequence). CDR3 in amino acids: CASSMRNSVYNEQFF. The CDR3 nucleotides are TGTGCCAGTAGTATGAGGAACTCCGTATACAATGAGCAGTTCTTC.

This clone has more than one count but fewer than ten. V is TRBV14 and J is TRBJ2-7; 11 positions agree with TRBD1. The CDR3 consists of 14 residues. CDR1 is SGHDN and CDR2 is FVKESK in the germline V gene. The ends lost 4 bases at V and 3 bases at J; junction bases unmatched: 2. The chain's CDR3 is CASSRTGGSYEQYF. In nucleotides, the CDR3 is TGTGCCAGCAGCCGGACAGGGGGCAGCTACGAGCAGTACTTC.

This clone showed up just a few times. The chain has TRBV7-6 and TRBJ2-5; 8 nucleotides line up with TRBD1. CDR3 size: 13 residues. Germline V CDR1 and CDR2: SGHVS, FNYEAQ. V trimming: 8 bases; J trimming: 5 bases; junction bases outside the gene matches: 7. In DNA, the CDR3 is TGTGCCAGCGGCAGGGGGCTAGGGGAGACCCAGTACTTC. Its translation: CASGRGLGETQYF.

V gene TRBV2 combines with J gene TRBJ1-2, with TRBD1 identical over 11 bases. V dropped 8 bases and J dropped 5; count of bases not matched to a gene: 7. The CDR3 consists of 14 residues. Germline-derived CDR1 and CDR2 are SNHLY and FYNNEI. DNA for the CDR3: TGTGCCAGCTGCCGGGACAGGGGGAGATATGGCTACACCTTC. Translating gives CASCRDRGRYGYTF.

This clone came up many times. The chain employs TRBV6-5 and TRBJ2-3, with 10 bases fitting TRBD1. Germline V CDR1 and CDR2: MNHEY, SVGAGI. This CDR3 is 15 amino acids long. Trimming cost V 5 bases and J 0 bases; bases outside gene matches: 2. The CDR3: CASSGDRGSTDTQYF. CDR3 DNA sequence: TGTGCCAGCAGTGGGGACAGGGGCAGCACAGATACGCAGTATTTT.

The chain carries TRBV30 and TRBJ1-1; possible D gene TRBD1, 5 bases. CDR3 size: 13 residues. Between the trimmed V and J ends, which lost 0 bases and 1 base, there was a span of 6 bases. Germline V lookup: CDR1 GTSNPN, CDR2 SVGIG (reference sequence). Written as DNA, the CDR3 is TGTGCCTGGAGTGTACAGGAGAACACTGAAGCTTTCTTT. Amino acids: CAWSVQENTEAFF.

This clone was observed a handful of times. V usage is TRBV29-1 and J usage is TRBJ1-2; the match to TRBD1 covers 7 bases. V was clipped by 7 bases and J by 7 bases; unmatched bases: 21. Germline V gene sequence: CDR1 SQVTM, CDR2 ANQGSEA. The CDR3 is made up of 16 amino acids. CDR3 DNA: TGCAGCGCCGCCCTCCCTGACGGGACAGCCTGGGGTGGCTACACCTTC. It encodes CSAALPDGTAWGGYTF.

The CDR3 DNA reads TGTGCCATCTTGTACTTCTTTCCAATTGCCCATGAGCAGTTCTTC. This sequence encodes CAILYFFPIAHEQFF. The V call is TRBV10-3, the J call TRBJ2-1; no reliable D call. This CDR3 contains 15 residues. Germline assignment: CDR1 ENHRY and CDR2 SYGVKD. Trimming stripped 8 bases from V and 8 bases from J, with 22 bases between.

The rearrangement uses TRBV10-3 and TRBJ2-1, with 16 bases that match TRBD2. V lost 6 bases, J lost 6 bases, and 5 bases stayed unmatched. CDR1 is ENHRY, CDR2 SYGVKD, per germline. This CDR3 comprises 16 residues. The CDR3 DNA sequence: TGTGCCATCAGCGAGGGGACTAGCGGGAGGGGCAATGAGCAGTTCTTC. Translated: CAISEGTSGRGNEQFF.

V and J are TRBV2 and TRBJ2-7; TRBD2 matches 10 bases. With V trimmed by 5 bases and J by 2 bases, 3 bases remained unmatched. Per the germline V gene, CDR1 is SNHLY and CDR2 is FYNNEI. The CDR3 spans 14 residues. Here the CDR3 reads CASSRTSGTYEQYF. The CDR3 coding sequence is TGTGCCAGCAGTAGGACTAGCGGAACCTACGAGCAGTACTTC.

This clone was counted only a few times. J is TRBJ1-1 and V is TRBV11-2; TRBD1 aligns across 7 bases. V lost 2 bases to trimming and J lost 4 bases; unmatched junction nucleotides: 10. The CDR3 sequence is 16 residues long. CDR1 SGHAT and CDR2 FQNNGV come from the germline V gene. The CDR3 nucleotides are TGTGCCAGCAGCTTATATCCCGAGGGGGCTGGCACTGAAGCTTTCTTT. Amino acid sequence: CASSLYPEGAGTEAFF.

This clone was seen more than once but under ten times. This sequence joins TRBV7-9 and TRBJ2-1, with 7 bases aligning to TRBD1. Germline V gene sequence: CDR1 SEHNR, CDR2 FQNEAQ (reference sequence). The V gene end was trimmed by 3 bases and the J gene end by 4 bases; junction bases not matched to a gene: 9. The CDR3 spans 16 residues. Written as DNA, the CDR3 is TGTGCCAGCAGCTTCTCCGGGACAGCACGTTACAATGAGCAGTTCTTC. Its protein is CASSFSGTARYNEQFF.

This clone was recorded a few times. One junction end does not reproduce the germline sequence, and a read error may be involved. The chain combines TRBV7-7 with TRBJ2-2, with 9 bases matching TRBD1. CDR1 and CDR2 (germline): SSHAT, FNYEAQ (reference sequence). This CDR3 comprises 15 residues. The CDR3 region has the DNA TGTGCTAGCAGTATGGACAGGGGCGACACCGGGGAGCTGTTTTTT. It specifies CASSMDRGDTGELFF.

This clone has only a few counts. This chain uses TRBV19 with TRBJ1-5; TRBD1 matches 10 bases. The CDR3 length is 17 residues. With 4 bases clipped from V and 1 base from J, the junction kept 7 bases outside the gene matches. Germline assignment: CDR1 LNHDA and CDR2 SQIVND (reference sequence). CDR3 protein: CASSRDRGRSSNQPQHF. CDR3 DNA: TGTGCCAGTAGTAGAGACAGGGGGCGGTCGAGCAATCAGCCCCAGCATTTT.

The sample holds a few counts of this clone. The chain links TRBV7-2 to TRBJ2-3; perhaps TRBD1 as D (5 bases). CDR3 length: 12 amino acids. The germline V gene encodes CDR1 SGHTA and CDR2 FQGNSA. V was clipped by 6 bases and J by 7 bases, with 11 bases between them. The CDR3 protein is CASSQLGHTQYF. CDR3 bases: TGTGCCAGCAGTCAATTGGGGCATACGCAGTATTTT.